This T cell receptor beta chain stems from a study of human T cells and chemical hapten exposure (dated by TCRdb to the early 2020s). At the level of the whole study: The libraries were sequenced as a pool, and the TCR yield per sample differed mostly because of small variations in library volumes within the pool. Peripheral blood TCR repertoire changes were tracked in vivo in alopecia patients during primary and secondary sensitization to the hapten diphenylcyclopropenone (DPC). For every blood RNA sample, sequencing covered both the TCR alpha and TCR beta chains. General findings and caveats noted by the study authors: After repeated subsampling, the strength of the expansion versus patch-test correlation and the threshold at which it became significant changed. The number of TCRs above 1 in 1000 frequency did not change with DPC sensitization; there was no evidence of global repertoire structure alterations.

Total RNA was extracted from unfractionated whole blood collected in Tempus Blood RNA tubes. Five healthy volunteers served as TCR sequencing controls and were bled at day 0, 2 weeks and 6 weeks. From its cysteine to its phenylalanine, the CDR3 spans 15 amino acids. Just the 45-base CDR3 DNA is kept, in frame starting at base 1. Deletion took 5 bases off V and 1 base off J, with a span of 14 bases between the germline ends. CDR1 and CDR2 are read off the germline V gene as SGHVS and FQNEAQ. Libraries were built with 5' RACE. Data came from an Illumina MiSeq. Library preparation attached unique molecular identifiers to individual cDNA molecules for quantitative, reproducible TCR counting. Turning to the authors' computational methods: The median number of TCRs per sample was some 100,000, ranging from about 20,000 to 750,000. The Decombinator software suite was used to annotate V, J and CDR3 in the TCR reads. For PS versus PT1 abundance plots, all samples were subsampled to the same number of TCRs (28,000). TCRs were defined as expanded if absent before sensitization and observed at least eight times at the 2-week time point. The raw public reads went through TCRdb reprocessing: fastp at Q25, MiXCR clone calling, in-frame beta chains kept. CDR3 protein sequences are deduplicated, and each keeps its most common genes and DNA. The authors' filters were not applied to this entry. This sample holds more than 75,000 distinct CDR3 sequences; 15% were observed only once. The top ten hold nearly 7% of the sample.

This clonotype was observed a handful of times. Its target antigen remains unknown. Base qualities are missing; no much larger clone stands one base away. The chain joins TRBV7-8 to TRBJ1-1; the D region possibly corresponds to TRBD1 (6 bases align). The clonotype was recovered from a female donor in good health. The nucleotide sequence reads as follows: TGTGCCAGCAGCAATGCGGGACAATGGAACACTGAAGCTTTCTTT. Its coded protein is CASSNAGQWNTEAFF.